This TCR beta chain was documented in a study of response to subunit inactivated influenza vaccine. Germline V gene lookup returns CDR1 LGHNA and CDR2 YSLEER. This CDR3 spans 15 amino acids. Trimming shortened V by 0 bases and J by 0 bases, and 8 bases separated the two germline ends. TCRdb re-called the RT-PCR reads with MiXCR, one entry per CDR3 protein. The data show just under 550,000 distinct CDR3 sequences, around a quarter seen once. Study results and limitations: Researchers suggested that each seasonal influenza vaccination recruits few new T cells.

With respect to this clonotype: Its antigen is still unknown.

A further study also used this sample, focusing on T cells expressing NK-cell markers. From that second work: Generation of TCR beta cDNA was performed by 5'RACE template switching incorporating UMIs. The TCR beta repertoires originated in sorted CD3+CD56+NKG2C+, CD3+CD56+NKG2C- and CD3+CD56-NKG2C+ T cells. Where several donors were concerned, these clonotypes also led the CD3+CD56-NKG2C+ fraction.

The sample here was CD4+ T cells sorted from PBMCs, taken approximately 13 days after vaccination. V and J are TRBV4-3 and TRBJ1-1, with no clear D. This TCR was recovered from a man in his fifties or sixties who received an inactivated influenza vaccine. In DNA, the CDR3 is TGCGCCAGCAGCCAAGAATGGCGTGTGAACACTGAAGCTTTCTTT. Amino acids: CASSQEWRVNTEAFF.